The clone carrying this T cell receptor (beta chain) was seen at least ten times. What it recognizes is unknown. The data derive from a study of identical twins. TCRdb analysed the 5' RACE reads with MiXCR anew, one entry per CDR3 protein. This sample has fewer than 650,000 distinct CDR3 sequences, with 9.5% to 10% found just once. General study findings and limits: Twins shared out-of-frame alpha sequences with excess low generation probability.

The CDR3 is made up of 15 amino acids. Trimming left V 7 bases short and J 3 bases short, with 18 bases between. Germline values: CDR1 MNHEY, CDR2 SVGEGT. These data were also filed under a second study, of yellow fever vaccine responses in identical twins.

The sample taken for sequencing was PBMCs. The TCR was taken from a woman younger than 30 in good health. This chain uses TRBV6-2 or TRBV6-3 with TRBJ1-1, with D possibly being TRBD1 (6 bases). The CDR3 DNA is TGTGCCAGCACCCTTTCACTGGACAGCTACACTGAAGCTTTCTTT. Its protein is CASTLSLDSYTEAFF.